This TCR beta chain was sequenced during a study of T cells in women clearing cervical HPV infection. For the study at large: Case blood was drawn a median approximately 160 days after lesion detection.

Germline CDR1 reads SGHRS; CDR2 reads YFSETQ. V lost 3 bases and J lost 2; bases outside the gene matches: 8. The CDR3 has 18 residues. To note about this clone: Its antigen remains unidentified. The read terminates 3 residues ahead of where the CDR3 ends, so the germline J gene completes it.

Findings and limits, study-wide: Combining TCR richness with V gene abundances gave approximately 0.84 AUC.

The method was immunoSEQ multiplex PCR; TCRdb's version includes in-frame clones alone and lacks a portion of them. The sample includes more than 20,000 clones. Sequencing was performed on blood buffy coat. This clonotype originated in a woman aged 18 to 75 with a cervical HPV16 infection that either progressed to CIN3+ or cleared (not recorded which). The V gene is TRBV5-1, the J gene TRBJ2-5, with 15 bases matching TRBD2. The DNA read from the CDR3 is TGCGCCAGCAGCTGGAGGGGACTAGCGGGAGGTGATCAAGAGACC. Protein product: CASSWRGLAGGDQET. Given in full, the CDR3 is CASSWRGLAGGDQETQYF. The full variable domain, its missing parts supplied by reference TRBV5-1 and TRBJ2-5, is KAGVTQTPRYLIKTRGQQVTLSCSPISGHRSVSWYQQTPGQGLQFLFEYFSETQRNKGNFPGRFSGRQFSNSRSEMNVSTLELGDSALYLCASSWRGLAGGDQETQYFGPGTRLLVL.